One and the same sample provided the 8 T cell receptor beta chains below, sequenced in a study of graft-versus-host responses after intestinal transplantation. No antigen is known for these receptors. Data came from immunoSEQ multiplex PCR; TCRdb stores just in-frame clones and leaves some out. The repertoire holds some 110,000 clones, with about 92% as singletons. The sequencing here drew on unstimulated CD4+ T cells sorted from spleen or lymph node cells, taken before transplant. These receptors came from a human donor who was the organ donor for an intestinal transplant.

The chain combines TRBV6-1 with TRBJ2-3, with TRBD2 identical over 7 bases. The CDR3 sequence is 14 residues long. The germline V gene encodes CDR1 MNHNS and CDR2 SASEGT. V trimming: 6 bases; J trimming: 0 bases; junction bases outside the gene matches: 3. The CDR3: CASRSGVSTDTQYF. CDR3 in DNA: TGTGCCAGCAGGAGCGGGGTGAGCACAGATACGCAGTATTTT.

The CDR3: CASSLPGNTIYF. The CDR3 DNA is TGTGCCAGCAGTTTACCTGGAAACACCATATATTTT. V is TRBV6-6 and J is TRBJ1-3; D is unresolved. Trimming took off 4 bases at V and 2 bases at J, with 3 bases between the two ends. The germline gives CDR1 MNHNY, CDR2 SVGAGI (reference sequence). The CDR3 loop spans 12 amino acids.

The chain couples TRBV7-6 to TRBJ1-5; D unresolved. This CDR3 spans 15 amino acids. Germline values: CDR1 SGHVS, CDR2 FNYEAQ. V lost 5 bases, J lost 2 bases, and 13 bases lay in between. In DNA form, the CDR3 reads TGTGCCAGCAGCCATTGGACCCGAGGCAATCAGCCCCAGCATTTT. Translation gives CASSHWTRGNQPQHF.

The V and J genes are TRBV29-1 and TRBJ2-7, with 7 bases that match TRBD1. Germline CDR1 is SQVTM and CDR2 is ANQGSEA. This CDR3 contains 13 residues. Trimming at V came to 6 bases and at J to 2 bases, leaving 7 bases not matched to a gene. CDR3 sequence (DNA): TGCAGCGTAGTGACAGGGAACACCTACGAGCAGTACTTC. Protein product: CSVVTGNTYEQYF.

J is TRBJ2-6 and V is TRBV27; D unresolved. V was clipped by 6 bases and J by 3 bases, with 6 bases between them. CDR1 is MNHEY and CDR2 is SMNVEV in the germline V gene (reference sequence). The CDR3 is made up of 13 amino acids. The CDR3 DNA reads as TGTGCCAGCAGGGTACTTGGGGCCAACGTCCTGACTTTC. Translated: CASRVLGANVLTF.

The gene calls are TRBV7-6 and TRBJ2-5, with 7 bases aligning to TRBD2. Germline CDR1 SGHVS, CDR2 FNYEAQ. The CDR3 runs 18 residues. J lost 5 bases, V lost 1 base, and 16 bases had no gene match. The CDR3 DNA sequence: TGTGCCAGCAGCTTAGATCAGGGTAGCGGGCCAAAACGGGAGACCCAGTACTTC. Translated: CASSLDQGSGPKRETQYF.

The gene calls are TRBV6-5 and TRBJ2-7; a weak D match, TRBD2 (5 bases). CDR1 is MNHEY and CDR2 is SVGAGI in the germline V gene. Trimming took 10 bases from V and 3 from J, leaving 13 bases between them. This CDR3 has 12 amino acids. The CDR3 spells CATRGSGYEQYF. The DNA for the CDR3 is TGTGCCACCCGAGGGTCGGGCTACGAGCAGTACTTC.

This clone has only one observation. J is TRBJ2-1 and V is TRBV4-2; TRBD2 matches 9 bases. The length of the CDR3 is 16 residues. V gave up 1 base and J gave up 4 bases; unmatched junction bases: 5. CDR1 is LGHNA, CDR2 YNFKEQ, per germline. CDR3 protein: CASSQAVTSGYNEQFF. CDR3 nucleotide sequence: TGTGCCAGCAGCCAAGCCGTGACTAGCGGTTACAATGAGCAGTTCTTC.